This is a list of T cell receptor beta chains from one sample in a study of blood T cell repertoires in COVID-19. The repertoire was sequenced with immunoSEQ multiplex PCR; TCRdb's copy has only in-frame clones and lacks some. Among 150,000 to 200,000 clones listed, almost 80% were seen once. The sample comprised peripheral blood. These receptors all stem from a woman aged 70-85 years with acute or convalescent COVID-19. Both conserved end residues are part of each CDR3. The D gene is left open where the match is weak. Not every row has a clone size; where given, it reads once, few, many or a size class.

D | size | J | V | DNA | CDR3
TRBD1 | - | TRBJ1-2 | TRBV6-6 | TGTGCCAGCAGTTACGTGGACAGGGCTTACTATGGCTACACCTTC | CASSYVDRAYYGYTF
- | once | TRBJ2-1 | TRBV5-5 | TGTGCCACTCATCACCCGAGCTCCTACAATGAGCAGTTCTTC | CATHHPSSYNEQFF
TRBD1 | - | TRBJ1-5 | TRBV12-5 | TGTGCTAGTGGTTTGGTACAGGGGGTATCGGATCAGCCCCAGCATTTT | CASGLVQGVSDQPQHF
- | - | TRBJ2-2 | TRBV5-1 | TGCGCCAGCAGCATCAGCGGGAACACCGGGGAGCTGTTTTTT | CASSISGNTGELFF
TRBD1 | - | TRBJ1-6 | TRBV14 | TGTGCCAGCAGCCAAATCACCCAGGGGGTCTATAATTCACCCCTCCACTTT | CASSQITQGVYNSPLHF
- | - | TRBJ2-7 | TRBV5-6 | TGTGCCAGCAGCACCCTAAGCAGGGCAGGGCAATCTTACGAGCAGTACTTC | CASSTLSRAGQSYEQYF
TRBD2 | - | TRBJ2-7 | TRBV6-5 | TGTGCCAGCATACGGGAGGGATACGAGCAGTACTTC | CASIREGYEQYF
- | - | TRBJ1-4 | TRBV11-2 | TGTGCCAGCAGCTTAGGGTACAGGGCAGGTGAAAAACTGTTTTTT | CASSLGYRAGEKLFF
- | - | TRBJ1-3 | TRBV7-2 | TGTGCCAGCAGCTTAGCAGGGGCTGGAAACACCATATATTTT | CASSLAGAGNTIYF
- | - | TRBJ2-1 | TRBV19 | TGTGCCAGTAGTCTGCCCGGAGTTTACAATGAGCAGTTCTTC | CASSLPGVYNEQFF
- | - | TRBJ2-7 | TRBV25-1 | TGTGCCAGCAGTGTTAGCGGCTACGAGCAGTACTTC | CASSVSGYEQYF
- | - | TRBJ1-2 | TRBV6-2/TRBV6-3 | TGTGCCAGCAGCCCTTCGAATCCAACAATCGGAAGGGGGAGTGGCTACACCTTC | CASSPSNPTIGRGSGYTF
- | - | TRBJ1-4 | TRBV7-9 | TGTGCCAGCAGCTTAGAAGGCAGGGAGGTGTTTTTT | CASSLEGREVFF
- | - | TRBJ2-7 | TRBV6-4 | TGTGCCAGCAGGTCAGGGCCATACGAGCAGTACTTC | CASRSGPYEQYF
- | few | TRBJ1-1 | TRBV7-3 | TGTGCCAGCAGCCTAGGTCGTCTGGGAGGGAGCACTGAAGCTTTCTTT | CASSLGRLGGSTEAFF